This is a list of T cell receptor beta chains from one sample in a study of identical twins. MiXCR, applied by TCRdb to the 5' RACE reads, yields one record per CDR3 protein. The sample shows a few hundred thousand distinct CDR3 sequences, just under 10% of them seen only once. The data were also submitted as part of a second study, on yellow fever vaccine responses in identical twins.

The sample was PBMCs. These receptors came from a woman under 30 in good health. The CDR3 runs from the conserved cysteine through the conserved F or W. The D gene is left open where the match is weak. Clone size is stated in some rows and not others, as once, few, many or a class when expanded.

j_call v_call d_call clone_size cdr3_aa cdr3_nt
TRBJ2-7 TRBV5-1 TRBD2 few CASSLDSGGYYEQYF TGCGCCAGCAGCTTGGATAGCGGGGGTTACTACGAGCAGTACTTC
TRBJ2-7 TRBV12-3/TRBV12-4 - many CASSPGSRPYEQYF TGTGCCAGTAGCCCCGGCTCCAGGCCATACGAGCAGTACTTC
TRBJ2-3 TRBV7-2 - - CASSLGALRPSTDTQYF TGTGCCAGCAGCTTAGGGGCATTGAGACCTAGCACAGATACGCAGTATTTT
TRBJ2-7 TRBV6-1 - - CASSEATAAGYPILFSYEQYF TGTGCCAGCAGTGAAGCCACAGCGGCAGGCTACCCGATCCTGTTCTCCTACGAGCAGTACTTC
TRBJ2-1 TRBV29-1 TRBD2 few CSVVLAGENEQFF TGCAGCGTTGTGTTAGCGGGGGAGAATGAGCAGTTCTTC
TRBJ2-1 TRBV9 - few CASSVSPAPNEQFF TGTGCCAGCAGCGTAAGCCCAGCTCCCAATGAGCAGTTCTTC
TRBJ1-2 TRBV20-1 - - CSARDLGGAVYGYTF TGCAGTGCTAGAGATCTGGGCGGGGCTGTCTATGGCTACACCTTC
TRBJ1-1 TRBV12-3/TRBV12-4 - - CASRQGVWTEAFF TGTGCCAGCCGGCAAGGGGTTTGGACTGAAGCTTTCTTT
TRBJ2-2 TRBV7-2 TRBD2 - CASSLRTSGRMGELFF TGTGCCAGCAGCTTACGGACTAGCGGGAGGATGGGGGAGCTGTTTTTT
TRBJ2-2 TRBV4-3 - few CASSQGVVAEATGELFF TGCGCCAGCAGCCAAGGAGTGGTAGCGGAGGCCACCGGGGAGCTGTTTTTT
TRBJ2-2 TRBV7-2 - many CASSFVGRSGELFF TGTGCCAGCAGCTTCGTGGGTCGTTCCGGGGAGCTGTTTTTT
TRBJ2-7 TRBV11-2 TRBD2 many CASSLGIPGTSGSNEQYF TGTGCCAGCAGCTTAGGAATCCCCGGGACTAGCGGATCAAACGAGCAGTACTTC
TRBJ1-2 TRBV6-1 - few CASARDPNYGYTF TGTGCCAGCGCTAGAGATCCTAACTATGGCTACACCTTC
TRBJ2-7 TRBV12-3/TRBV12-4 - many CASSRDYEQYF TGTGCCAGCAGTCGAGATTACGAGCAGTACTTC
TRBJ2-7 TRBV5-1 - many CASSLAGFDEQYF TGCGCCAGCAGCTTGGCAGGGTTTGACGAGCAGTACTTC
TRBJ2-7 TRBV5-1 - few CASSLGSPSSYEQYF TGCGCCAGCAGCTTAGGGAGCCCCAGCTCCTACGAGCAGTACTTC
TRBJ2-7 TRBV7-3 - few CASSLTGVPSYEQYF TGTGCCAGCAGCTTAACGGGGGTCCCCTCCTACGAGCAGTACTTC
TRBJ2-5 TRBV7-2 - few CASSLATATLGTQYF TGTGCCAGCAGCTTGGCGACTGCTACCTTGGGGACCCAGTACTTC
TRBJ2-7 TRBV5-1 - many CASSLDFTGGSVYEQYF TGCGCCAGCAGCTTGGATTTTACGGGGGGCTCAGTTTACGAGCAGTACTTC
TRBJ2-7 TRBV5-1 - many CASSLALGGGDEQYF TGCGCCAGCAGCTTGGCCCTAGGGGGTGGGGACGAGCAGTACTTC
TRBJ2-7 TRBV29-1 TRBD2 few CSVATSGRVNEQYF TGCAGCGTTGCGACTAGCGGGAGGGTTAACGAGCAGTACTTC
TRBJ2-7 TRBV4-3 - few CASSLGGLHF TGCGCCAGCAGCCTAGGAGGGCTACACTTC
TRBJ2-1 TRBV28 - many CASRSQGRNEQFF TGTGCCAGCAGATCCCAGGGGAGGAATGAGCAGTTCTTC
TRBJ1-2 TRBV28 - many CASSLLGVAYGYTF TGTGCCAGCAGTTTATTAGGGGTGGCCTATGGCTACACCTTC
TRBJ2-7 TRBV20-1 - few CSARVPGSGGYEQYF TGCAGTGCTAGAGTCCCAGGGAGCGGAGGATACGAGCAGTACTTC
TRBJ2-7 TRBV7-2 TRBD1 few CASSSQTGETYEQYF TGTGCCAGCAGCTCCCAGACAGGGGAAACCTACGAGCAGTACTTC
TRBJ2-3 TRBV6-2/TRBV6-3 - few CASIIPKTLTGITDTQYF TGTGCCAGCATCATACCCAAAACTCTGACGGGTATCACAGATACGCAGTATTTT
TRBJ2-5 TRBV5-6 TRBD1 many CASSLGTGQAEETQYF TGTGCCAGCAGCCTGGGGACGGGACAGGCCGAAGAGACCCAGTACTTC
TRBJ2-2 TRBV24-1 - - CATSEPNTGELFF TGTGCCACCAGTGAACCGAACACCGGGGAGCTGTTTTTT
TRBJ2-3 TRBV6-5 TRBD2 few CASSYRTGLGGTDTQYF TGTGCCAGCAGTTACCGTACCGGACTAGGGGGCACAGATACGCAGTATTTT
TRBJ1-1 TRBV7-2 TRBD1 - CASSSNRGLPTEAFF TGTGCCAGCAGCTCAAACAGGGGGCTACCCACTGAAGCTTTCTTT
TRBJ2-1 TRBV5-5 - - CARGRGSLSYNEQFF TGTGCCAGGGGCCGGGGCTCCCTCTCCTACAATGAGCAGTTCTTC
TRBJ2-1 TRBV4-1 TRBD2 few CASSSTGTSGRGRFEQFF TGCGCCAGCAGCTCGACCGGGACTAGCGGGAGGGGCCGTTTTGAGCAGTTCTTC
TRBJ2-2 TRBV12-3/TRBV12-4 TRBD2 - CASSLQGRGAGELFF TGTGCCAGCAGTTTACAGGGGCGGGGGGCCGGGGAGCTGTTTTTT
TRBJ2-1 TRBV28 - few CASSIQQDEQFF TGTGCCAGCAGTATCCAACAGGATGAGCAGTTCTTC
TRBJ1-6 TRBV3-1 TRBD1 - CASSHGQGYSPLHF TGTGCCAGCAGCCATGGACAGGGGTATTCACCCCTCCACTTT
TRBJ2-5 TRBV30 - many CAQAVGQTQYF TGTGCCCAGGCGGTGGGACAGACCCAGTACTTC
TRBJ2-2 TRBV7-3 - few CASSLGSGETGELFF TGTGCCAGCAGCTTAGGGTCCGGGGAAACCGGGGAGCTGTTTTTT
TRBJ1-5 TRBV7-8 - few CASSLGGVGQGYYSNQPQHF TGTGCCAGCAGCTTAGGTGGGGTTGGCCAGGGATACTATAGCAATCAGCCCCAGCATTTT
TRBJ2-1 TRBV20-1 - - CSARQPPALSYNEQFF TGCAGTGCTAGGCAACCCCCAGCCCTCTCCTACAATGAGCAGTTCTTC
TRBJ2-3 TRBV6-1 TRBD2 few CASSWTSGSDTQYF TGTGCCAGCAGCTGGACTAGCGGCTCAGATACGCAGTATTTT
TRBJ2-6 TRBV9 TRBD1 few CASSVGQGVTGANVLTF TGTGCCAGCAGCGTCGGACAGGGGGTTACTGGGGCCAACGTCCTGACTTTC
TRBJ2-7 TRBV14 - - CASSQGSWAYEQYF TGTGCCAGCAGCCAGGGCAGCTGGGCCTACGAGCAGTACTTC
TRBJ2-6 TRBV29-1 - - CSVTTGRPSGANVLTF TGCAGCGTTACGACAGGAAGACCCTCTGGGGCCAACGTCCTGACTTTC
TRBJ2-7 TRBV19 TRBD1 few CASSPIIGTGTYEQYF TGTGCCAGTAGTCCGATTATAGGGACAGGGACCTACGAGCAGTACTTC
TRBJ2-5 TRBV4-3 TRBD1 - CASSPGPGQGGETQYF TGCGCCAGCAGCCCCGGGCCGGGACAGGGCGGAGAGACCCAGTACTTC
TRBJ2-7 TRBV19 - - CASSNDGSYEQYF TGTGCCAGTAGTAATGACGGATCCTACGAGCAGTACTTC
TRBJ1-5 TRBV7-8 - few CASSFRQTGGPRDNQPQHF TGTGCCAGCAGCTTTAGACAGACGGGGGGTCCAAGAGACAATCAGCCCCAGCATTTT
TRBJ2-5 TRBV4-3 TRBD2 - CASSQDGGGRAETQYF TGCGCCAGCAGCCAAGATGGGGGCGGGAGGGCTGAGACCCAGTACTTC
TRBJ2-1 TRBV20-1 TRBD2 many CSARDPAGRPYNEQFF TGCAGTGCTAGAGATCCAGCGGGACGCCCCTACAATGAGCAGTTCTTC
TRBJ2-3 TRBV29-1 - many CSVELTDTQYF TGCAGCGTTGAATTAACAGATACGCAGTATTTT
TRBJ2-1 TRBV3-1 - - CASSQEIPGAGEQFF TGTGCCAGCAGCCAGGAGATCCCAGGGGCGGGTGAGCAGTTCTTC
TRBJ2-1 TRBV27 TRBD2 - CASSSTRPQAHPGLAGDNEQFF TGTGCCAGCAGTTCCACCCGGCCGCAGGCACACCCGGGACTAGCGGGTGACAATGAGCAGTTCTTC
TRBJ2-7 TRBV20-1 - few CSARDWNSSYEQYF TGCAGTGCTAGAGATTGGAACAGTTCCTACGAGCAGTACTTC
TRBJ2-5 TRBV11-2 - many CASSKSETQYF TGTGCCAGCAGCAAGTCGGAGACCCAGTACTTC
TRBJ2-1 TRBV9 TRBD2 few CASSVATTSHEQFF TGTGCCAGCAGCGTAGCTACGACTAGCCATGAGCAGTTCTTC
TRBJ2-5 TRBV30 - - CAWSVLEETQYF TGTGCCTGGAGTGTCCTGGAAGAGACCCAGTACTTC
TRBJ2-7 TRBV7-2 TRBD2 few CASSTGLDYEQYF TGTGCCAGCAGCACTGGACTAGACTACGAGCAGTACTTC
TRBJ1-4 TRBV11-2 - many CASSWVRKGEKLFF TGTGCCAGCAGCTGGGTACGGAAGGGGGAAAAACTGTTTTTT
TRBJ2-1 TRBV5-1 TRBD2 many CASSLGTSRNEQFF TGCGCCAGCAGCTTGGGGACTAGTCGCAATGAGCAGTTCTTC